Following are 10 T cell receptor beta chains from one sample sequenced in a study of read filtering for tumor transcriptome and immune sequencing. The library was built from 400 ng RNA with molecular barcoded adaptors for alpha/delta and beta/gamma chains. TCRdb reanalysed the reads using MiXCR and keeps one entry per CDR3 protein. The data hold some 130,000 distinct CDR3 sequences, with approximately 12% observed a single time. The specimen was a population of CD138-negative cells sorted from bone marrow. Source of these receptors: a donor aged 40 or older with multiple myeloma.

In its sample, this clonotype was seen many times. This sequence joins TRBV5-1 and TRBJ2-3; D ambiguous. This CDR3 spans 14 amino acids. Germline CDR1 and CDR2: SGHRS and YFSETQ. Trimming cost V 0 bases and J 6 bases, with 11 bases left between them. CDR3 region: CASSLGVRGDTQYF. CDR3 in DNA: TGCGCCAGCAGCTTGGGGGTTAGAGGTGATACGCAGTATTTT.

This clonotype came up many times. V is TRBV7-2 and J is TRBJ2-5; 13 nucleotides agree with TRBD2. With V trimmed by 5 bases and J by 1 base, 4 bases remained unmatched. The CDR3 has 16 residues. Germline V gene data show CDR1 as SGHTA and CDR2 as FQGNSA. CDR3 in amino acids: CASSARLAGGQETQYF. The CDR3 DNA is TGTGCCAGCAGCGCCCGACTAGCGGGGGGCCAAGAGACCCAGTACTTC.

This clonotype has only one observation. Lacking the conserved final phenylalanine or tryptophan, this CDR3 likely reflects a read error. The chain is built from TRBV20-1 and TRBJ2-1, with D perhaps matching TRBD2 (6 bases). CDR1 is DFQATT, CDR2 SNEGSKA, per germline (reference sequence). The CDR3 runs 13 residues. The V gene lost 2 bases and the J gene lost 3 bases, with 8 bases spanning the gap. Here the CDR3 reads CSARLANYNEQFL. CDR3 DNA sequence: TGCAGTGCTAGACTAGCGAACTACAATGAGCAGTTCCTC.

This clonotype showed up just a few times. Since a much larger clone is just one base distant, this may be a read error. J is TRBJ2-7 and V is TRBV15; 8 nucleotides line up with TRBD1. Germline lookup yields CDR1 LNHNV and CDR2 YYDKDF (reference sequence). The CDR3 covers 15 residues. The ends lost 2 bases at V and 5 bases at J; junction bases unmatched: 8. As DNA, the CDR3 is TGTGCCACCAGCAGACCTCAGGGGGCTCCCAACGAGCAGTACTTC. Amino acids: CATSRPQGAPNEQYF.

This clonotype was detected ten times or more. V and J are TRBV7-9 and TRBJ2-1, with 11 positions matching TRBD2. Germline V CDR1 and CDR2: SEHNR, FQNEAQ (reference sequence). CDR3 length: 16 amino acids. V shed 5 bases, J shed 5 bases, and the junction held 8 bases outside the gene matches. This CDR3 reads CASSPYLAGGHNEQFF. CDR3 DNA sequence: TGTGCCAGCAGCCCTTATTTAGCGGGAGGGCACAATGAGCAGTTCTTC.

Ten or more counts support this clonotype. V gene TRBV6-6 combines with J gene TRBJ1-1; perhaps TRBD1 as D (5 bases). Trimming pared 2 bases from V and 3 bases from J, leaving 16 bases between. The CDR3 has 16 residues. The germline CDR1 and CDR2 sequences are MNHNY and SVGAGI (reference sequence). CDR3 sequence reads: CASSYRGGGGDTEAFF. CDR3 in DNA: TGTGCCAGCAGTTACCGGGGTGGGGGTGGTGACACTGAAGCTTTCTTT.

This clonotype was seen ten or more times. This chain uses TRBV29-1 with TRBJ1-5; 9 bases fit TRBD1. Germline assignment: CDR1 SQVTM and CDR2 ANQGSEA. V shed 4 bases, J shed 3 bases, and the junction held 4 bases outside the gene matches. This CDR3 is 14 amino acids long. The CDR3 sequence is CSVAGTGHNQPQHF. In DNA, the CDR3 is TGCAGCGTTGCCGGGACAGGGCACAATCAGCCCCAGCATTTT.

This clonotype occurred many times. The V call is TRBV3-1, the J call TRBJ2-2; a possible D gene is TRBD2 (5 bases). V lost 1 base and J lost 7, with 13 bases in between. Germline V lookup: CDR1 LGHDT, CDR2 YNNKEL (reference sequence). This CDR3 spans 15 amino acids. For the CDR3, the DNA is TGTGCCAGCAGCCAAGCCGGGGTTCGGAACGGGGAGCTGTTTTTT. It specifies CASSQAGVRNGELFF.

This clonotype was observed at least ten times. The chain is built from TRBV3-1 and TRBJ1-1, with a possible D match to TRBD1 (6 bases). The CDR3 is 14 residues long. The V and J ends lost 1 base and 1 base respectively, with 7 bases between them. The germline V gene has CDR1 LGHDT and CDR2 YNNKEL (reference sequence). CDR3 region: CASSQGGGNTEAFF. The CDR3 coding sequence is TGTGCCAGCAGCCAAGGAGGGGGGAACACTGAAGCTTTCTTT.

This chain links TRBV2 with TRBJ1-5, with 7 bases lining up with TRBD1. CDR3 length equals 18 residues. CDR1 and CDR2 from the germline V gene are SNHLY and FYNNEI. V lost 5 bases and J lost 5; bases outside the gene matches: 18. CDR3 sequence reads: CASSPLTATGEMDQPQHF. The CDR3 nucleotides read TGTGCCAGCAGTCCCTTAACCGCTACAGGGGAGATGGATCAGCCCCAGCATTTT.